Reported below is one TCR beta chain. Its target is unknown. The germline gives CDR1 MDHEN, CDR2 SYDVKM. The CDR3 consists of 17 residues. The V segment lost 6 bases and the J segment 0 bases; nucleotides outside the gene matches: 10. This entry comes from a study of long-term antiretroviral therapy in people with HIV. The study's findings and limits: Information pertaining to ART adherence, viral resistance or therapeutic modifications was not obtained.

Researchers ran immunoSEQ v3.0 at survey level. The method was immunoSEQ multiplex PCR; TCRdb's version includes in-frame clones alone and lacks a portion of them. The sample carries tens of thousands of clones, about 95% recorded once. The chain has TRBV28 and TRBJ1-5, with 8 bases aligning to TRBD1. This sequence originates from a middle-aged man with HIV. The starting material was unsorted PBMCs, obtained 5.3 years after starting antiretroviral therapy. The CDR3 reads CASRPGAGGISNQPQHF. CDR3 bases: TGTGCCAGCAGGCCAGGGGCAGGGGGCATTAGCAATCAGCCCCAGCATTTT.